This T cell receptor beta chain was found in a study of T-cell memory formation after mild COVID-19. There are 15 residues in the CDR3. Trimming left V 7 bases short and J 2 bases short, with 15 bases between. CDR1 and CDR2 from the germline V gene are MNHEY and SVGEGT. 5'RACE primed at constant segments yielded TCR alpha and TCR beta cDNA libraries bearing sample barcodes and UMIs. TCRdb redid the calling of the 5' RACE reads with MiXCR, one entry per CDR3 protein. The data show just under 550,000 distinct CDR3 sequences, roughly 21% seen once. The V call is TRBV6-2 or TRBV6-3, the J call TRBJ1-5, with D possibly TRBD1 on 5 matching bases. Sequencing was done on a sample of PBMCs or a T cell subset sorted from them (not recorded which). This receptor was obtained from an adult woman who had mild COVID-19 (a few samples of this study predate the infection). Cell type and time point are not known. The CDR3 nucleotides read TGTGCCAGCACACGCGGGGGGAGTGGCAATCAGCCCCAGCATTTT. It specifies CASTRGGSGNQPQHF.